This T cell receptor (beta chain) was identified during a study of OX40 agonist ivuxolimab in advanced cancers. General study findings and limits: CD4+ T cells averaged fewer expanded clones than CD8+ T cells.

Cycle 7 day 1, cycle 4 day 1, and baseline were the timepoints at which blood was sampled. From germline, CDR1 is SGHAT and CDR2 FQNNGV. The V gene lost 5 bases and the J gene lost 3 bases, with 10 bases spanning the gap. This CDR3 is 14 amino acids long. The protocol was immunoSEQ multiplex PCR, while the TCRdb copy is restricted to in-frame clones and leaves out a portion. The sample shows about 68,000 clones, 83% of them seen only once. Comment on this clone: Its specificity is unknown.

Sequencing was performed on CD4+ or CD8+ T cells sorted from blood, taken in a trial of the OX40 agonist ivuxolimab. This clonotype originated in an adult with an advanced solid tumor such as melanoma, head and neck, liver or kidney cancer. The chain has TRBV11-2 and TRBJ2-2; D is possibly TRBD1 (6 bases). This chain's CDR3 is CASSRDTHTGELFF. In nucleotides, the CDR3 is TGTGCCAGCAGCCGGGACACACACACCGGGGAGCTGTTTTTT.